This T cell receptor beta chain was captured by sequencing in a study of shared clonotypes between healthy human individuals. The study, taken as a whole, reports: Estimated richness values were generally larger in naive subsets than in memory subsets.

CDR3 length: 16 residues. Method: immunoSEQ multiplex PCR; TCRdb's copy keeps in-frame clones and lacks some. Here the sample spans some 2,100,000 clones, nearly 97% being singletons. Note on this clone: Its antigen is still unknown.

This sequence was found in a man younger than 35 in good health. The source material was naive CD4+ T cells sorted from blood. Indicated subset: CD45RA+ positively selected. The V call is TRBV21-1, the J call TRBJ2-1; TRBD1, as called in the table, went unchecked against the DNA. TRBV21-1 is a pseudogene locus. The CDR3 is CAGAGPFIDAYNEQFF. The CDR3 region has the DNA TGTGCCGGGGCAGGGCCGTTTATCGACGCTTACAATGAGCAGTTCTTC.